The 10 T cell receptor beta chains below come from one sample, sequenced in a study of blood T cell repertoires in COVID-19. The data were produced by immunoSEQ multiplex PCR, yet TCRdb's version contains in-frame clones alone and is incomplete. The data show about 200,000 clones, less than 90% seen once. Sequencing input: peripheral blood. These receptors all come from a human donor in a cohort sampled during active COVID-19.

This chain uses TRBV3-1 (or the pseudogene TRBV3-2) with TRBJ2-7; D remains unclear. Germline V gene data show CDR1 as LGHDT and CDR2 as YNNKEL (reference sequence). This CDR3 contains 11 residues. Trimming shortened V by 1 base and J by 6 bases, and 4 bases separated the two germline ends. Written as DNA, the CDR3 is TGTGCCAGCAGCCAAGCGGGCGAGCAGTACTTC. This gives the protein CASSQAGEQYF.

This chain uses TRBV11-1 with TRBJ2-6; weak D call: TRBD1 (6 bases). The germline V and J ends were trimmed by 2 bases and 1 base, with 9 bases remaining between them. Germline CDR1 is SGHAT and CDR2 is FQDESV (reference sequence). This CDR3 is built from 16 residues. This CDR3 is CASSLQGTSGANVLTF. DNA of the CDR3: TGTGCCAGCAGCTTACAGGGGACATCTGGGGCCAACGTCCTGACTTTC.

The V gene is TRBV6-5, the J gene TRBJ2-5; perhaps TRBD1 as D (7 bases). V shed 8 bases and J shed 5 bases, with 15 bases lying between them. Germline CDR1 MNHEY, CDR2 SVGAGI. The CDR3 spans 13 residues. The CDR3 spells CASASTGRETQYF. In nucleotides, the CDR3 is TGTGCCAGCGCCTCGACAGGGAGGGAGACCCAGTACTTC.

V gene TRBV4-1 combines with J gene TRBJ2-3; 8 bases align to TRBD2. The CDR3 has 18 amino acids. Unmatched junction bases numbered 13, after V lost 3 bases and J lost 2 bases. The germline V gene has CDR1 MGHRA and CDR2 YSYEKL. The CDR3 bases are TGCGCCAGCAGCCAGAACGCGGGTTTCGGGGGGGCCACAGATACGCAGTATTTT. It codes for CASSQNAGFGGATDTQYF.

In this sample, this clone turned up once. The chain uses TRBV14 and TRBJ1-2; D is unresolved. CDR1 SGHDN and CDR2 FVKESK come from the germline V gene. The CDR3 sequence is 12 residues long. V lost 0 bases to trimming and J lost 7 bases, with 6 bases between them. The CDR3 coding sequence is TGTGCCAGCAGCCAAGAGTTCGGTGGCTACACCTTC. It yields the protein CASSQEFGGYTF.

The V gene is TRBV12-3 or TRBV12-4, the J gene TRBJ2-3, with 9 bases that match TRBD2. Unmatched junction bases numbered 2, after V lost 8 bases and J lost 8 bases. There are 11 residues in the CDR3. The DNA of the CDR3 is TGTGCCAGCGGGGGACTAGCTACGCAGTATTTT. This codes for CASGGLATQYF.

This chain joins TRBV21-1 and TRBJ2-2; the listed D gene, TRBD2, was not tested against the DNA. TRBV21-1 is designated a pseudogene. The CDR3 runs to 13 residues. The CDR3, as DNA: TGTGCCAGCAGCAGGCGGGGCCCCGGGGAGCTGTTTTTT. Protein product: CASSRRGPGELFF.

V is TRBV12-3 or TRBV12-4 and J is TRBJ1-4, with D hard to call. This CDR3 contains 13 residues. Trimming left V 7 bases short and J 7 bases short, with 13 bases between. The CDR3 here is CASNSPGSEKLFF. CDR3 nucleotide sequence: TGTGCCAGCAATTCCCCGGGTAGTGAAAAACTGTTTTTT.

The chain employs TRBV20-1 and TRBJ2-5; D is uncertain. Germline lookup yields CDR1 DFQATT and CDR2 SNEGSKA (reference sequence). V was shortened by 3 bases and J by 0 bases, with 8 bases between the two germline ends. This CDR3 comprises 13 residues. The CDR3 spells CSASLENQETQYF. DNA of the CDR3: TGCAGTGCTAGTCTGGAGAACCAAGAGACCCAGTACTTC.

The chain couples TRBV6-6 to TRBJ1-3, with TRBD1 as a possible D gene (6 bases). This CDR3 has 14 amino acids. Germline V CDR1 and CDR2: MNHNY, SVGAGI (reference sequence). Deletions cut 6 bases from V and 3 bases from J, with 12 bases between. CDR3 nucleotides: TGTGCCAGCAGACAGGGCGGAGGTGGAAACACCATATATTTT. It encodes CASRQGGGGNTIYF.